This T cell receptor (beta chain) was obtained from a study of shared clonotypes between healthy human individuals. Regarding the study as a whole: An anticipated effect of sequencing depth on clonotype sharing among donors was recognized.

The assay used deep level. The repertoire was sequenced with immunoSEQ multiplex PCR; TCRdb's copy has only in-frame clones and lacks some. Here the sample spans roughly 1,600,000 clones, about 98.5% being singletons. This CDR3 has 15 residues. The junction had 7 bases not matched to a gene; V was cut back by 2 bases and J by 4 bases. CDR1 and CDR2 (germline): SGHKS, YYEKEE (reference sequence). Donors comprised only Caucasian adults living in Nashville, Tennessee. With regard to this clone: Its antigen is unknown.

The rearrangement joins TRBV5-5 to TRBJ2-7, with 9 bases matching TRBD2. The clonotype originates from a man aged 30 to 39 in good health. Specimen: naive CD4+ T cells sorted from blood. Subset meaning: CD45RA+ positively selected. The CDR3: CASSFLSSGMYEQYF. DNA for the CDR3: TGTGCCAGCAGCTTCCTCTCTAGCGGGATGTACGAGCAGTACTTC.